One sample yielded the 31 T cell receptor beta chains listed below, sequenced in a study of blood T cell repertoires in COVID-19. The data were produced by immunoSEQ multiplex PCR, yet TCRdb's version contains in-frame clones alone and is incomplete. This repertoire shows fewer than 250,000 clones, approximately 90% found once; its top ten account for 0.87%. Material: PBMCs or T cells enriched from blood (not recorded which). These receptors were obtained from a man between 50 and 59 years old who had been exposed to COVID-19.

The V and J genes are TRBV7-9 and TRBJ2-5; no definite D call. V was trimmed by 0 bases and J by 2 bases, leaving 7 bases between them. This CDR3 has 14 residues. The germline gives CDR1 SEHNR, CDR2 FQNEAQ (reference sequence). The CDR3 DNA reads as TGTGCCAGCAGCTTAGCGGCATTGCAAGAGACCCAGTACTTC. Protein: CASSLAALQETQYF.

This sequence joins TRBV9 and TRBJ1-1, with TRBD1 identical over 9 bases. Germline V gene sequence: CDR1 SGDLS, CDR2 YYNGEE. CDR3 length: 15 residues. The trim removed 5 bases at V and 0 bases at J, leaving 5 bases unmatched. This CDR3 is CASSRTGGLNTEAFF. Written as DNA, the CDR3 is TGTGCCAGCAGTCGAACAGGGGGCCTGAACACTGAAGCTTTCTTT.

V and J are TRBV2 and TRBJ1-3; tentative D call: TRBD1 (5 bases). CDR1 and CDR2 from the germline V gene are SNHLY and FYNNEI. The CDR3 spans 17 residues. Trimming took off 6 bases at V and 1 base at J, with 19 bases between the two ends. The CDR3 spells CASRLGAGQPSGNTIYF. CDR3 bases: TGTGCCAGCAGATTAGGAGCCGGACAACCGTCTGGAAACACCATATATTTT.

This clone was found once. CDR3 bases: TGTGCCAGCAGCTTGGGGGACAGGATGGAGGAAGCTTTCTTT. Translation gives CASSLGDRMEEAFF. The chain employs TRBV13 and TRBJ1-1; TRBD1 matches 8 bases. V shed 3 bases and J 8 bases; nucleotides not matched to a gene: 8. The CDR3 totals 14 residues. Germline CDR1 and CDR2: PRHDT and FYEKMQ (reference sequence).

The chain has TRBV5-1 and TRBJ2-1; TRBD2 agrees at 11 bases. Trimming cost V 2 bases and J 7 bases; bases outside gene matches: 8. CDR1 and CDR2 from the germline V gene are SGHRS and YFSETQ. This CDR3 has 16 amino acids. The CDR3 sequence: CASSFLAGGMANEQFF. The DNA of the CDR3 is TGCGCCAGCAGCTTCCTAGCGGGAGGTATGGCGAATGAGCAGTTCTTC.

This chain uses TRBV18 with TRBJ2-7; the D gene is possibly TRBD2 (6 bases). CDR3 length: 12 amino acids. The V end was cut by 6 bases, the J end by 9 bases, with 15 bases between. Germline lookup yields CDR1 KGHSH and CDR2 LQKENI. CDR3: CASSSAWGGQYV. DNA of the CDR3: TGTGCCAGCTCCTCGGCCTGGGGAGGGCAGTACGTC.

The chain carries TRBV28 and TRBJ1-2; a weak D match, TRBD1 (6 bases). The ends were cut back, 6 bases at V and 5 bases at J, with 19 bases in the middle. CDR1 and CDR2 (germline): MDHEN, SYDVKM. This CDR3 has 15 residues. In nucleotides, the CDR3 is TGTGCCAGCAGCCGGTTCCTCGGGACACCTTATGGCTACACCTTC. Translated: CASSRFLGTPYGYTF.

This sequence joins TRBV2 and TRBJ1-5; possible D gene TRBD1, 6 bases. V lost 3 bases and J 4 bases, leaving 10 bases between the germline ends. The CDR3 contains 14 residues. Per germline, CDR1 SNHLY and CDR2 FYNNEI. The CDR3, as DNA: TGTGCCAGCAGTGATTCACAGGGTAATCAGCCCCAGCATTTT. This codes for CASSDSQGNQPQHF. The whole variable domain, filled in from reference TRBV2 and TRBJ1-5, reads EPEVTQTPSHQVTQMGQEVILRCVPISNHLYFYWYRQILGQKVEFLVSFYNNEISEKSEIFDDQFSVERPDGSNFTLKIRSTKLEDSAMYFCASSDSQGNQPQHFGDGTRLSIL.

The chain employs TRBV27 and TRBJ2-1, with 13 bases aligning to TRBD2. V lost 5 bases and J lost 5; bases outside the gene matches: 6. Germline-derived CDR1 and CDR2 are MNHEY and SMNVEV (reference sequence). This CDR3 has 16 amino acids. In DNA form, the CDR3 reads TGTGCCAGCAGTCTGTGGACTAGCGGGGGACACAATGAGCAGTTCTTC. Protein sequence: CASSLWTSGGHNEQFF.

The rearrangement links TRBV20-1 to TRBJ1-4; TRBD1 is a possible D gene (6 bases). The CDR3 consists of 11 residues. In germline, CDR1 is DFQATT, CDR2 SNEGSKA (reference sequence). As DNA, the CDR3 is TGCGCGACAGGACGTCTTGAAAAACTGTTTTTT. Amino acids: CATGRLEKLFF.

The chain employs TRBV6-5 and TRBJ1-6; D is unresolved. Trimming stripped 8 bases from V and 5 bases from J, with 7 bases between. Germline V gene sequence: CDR1 MNHEY, CDR2 SVGAGI. CDR3 length equals 12 residues. CDR3 amino acids: CASARNNSPLHF. The DNA of the CDR3 is TGTGCCAGCGCGCGGAATAATTCACCCCTCCACTTT.

V gene TRBV11-2 combines with J gene TRBJ1-2, with TRBD1 matching over 7 bases. Germline V gives CDR1 SGHAT, CDR2 FQNNGV. The V gene end was trimmed by 5 bases and the J gene end by 2 bases; junction bases not matched to a gene: 5. This CDR3 has 14 amino acids. CDR3 in DNA: TGTGCCAGCAGCCCTCTGACAGGGAACTATGGCTACACCTTC. It encodes CASSPLTGNYGYTF.

CDR3 loop: CASSLSGGRPPLHF. The CDR3 DNA reads TGTGCCAGCAGCCTTTCGGGGGGGCGTCCACCCCTCCACTTT. The rearrangement uses TRBV28 and TRBJ1-6; perhaps TRBD1 as D (6 bases). Trimming removed 6 bases from V and 11 bases from J, with 17 bases in between. This CDR3 is 14 amino acids long. Germline V gene data show CDR1 as MDHEN and CDR2 as SYDVKM.

A note on this clone: Sequence at one end of the junction differs from germline and may be a read error. The DNA of the CDR3 is TGTGCCAGCAGCTCGGGGGGGCCTCCAATCTTC. It is translated as CASSSGGPPIF. This sequence joins TRBV11-3 and TRBJ2-1, with 8 bases that match TRBD2. The germline CDR1 and CDR2 sequences are SGHNT and YENEEA. CDR3 size: 11 residues.

CDR3 sequence reads: CASSLVPDTQYF. The DNA for the CDR3 is TGCGCCAGCAGCTTGGTTCCTGATACGCAGTATTTT. The V gene is TRBV5-1, the J gene TRBJ2-3; unclear D gene. The CDR3 is 12 amino acids. The V end was cut by 0 bases, the J end by 6 bases, with 5 bases between. The germline CDR1 and CDR2 sequences are SGHRS and YFSETQ.

The chain uses TRBV10-3 and TRBJ1-3; perhaps TRBD1 as D (5 bases). This CDR3 has 12 residues. Germline assignment: CDR1 ENHRY and CDR2 SYGVKD. Between the trimmed V and J ends, which lost 11 bases and 1 base, there was a span of 9 bases. CDR3 sequence: CAVGESGNTIYF. The CDR3 region has the DNA TGTGCCGTAGGGGAATCTGGAAACACCATATATTTT.

The chain links TRBV28 to TRBJ2-5, with a weak D call TRBD1 (6 bases). The CDR3 length is 16 residues. Between the trimmed V and J ends, which lost 4 bases and 1 base, there was a span of 16 bases. Germline-derived CDR1 and CDR2 are MDHEN and SYDVKM. CDR3 coding DNA: TGTGCCAGCAGTTCTTTGGCCTTACAGGGCCAAGAGACCCAGTACTTC. Amino acids: CASSSLALQGQETQYF. The whole variable domain, filled in from reference TRBV28 and TRBJ2-5, reads DVKVTQSSRYLVKRTGEKVFLECVQDMDHENMFWYRQDPGLGLRLIYFSYDVKMKEKGDIPEGYSVSREKKERFSLILESASTNQTSMYLCASSSLALQGQETQYFGPGTRLLVL.

The rearrangement joins TRBV3-1 (or the pseudogene TRBV3-2) to TRBJ2-5; D gene ambiguous. The CDR3 has 14 amino acids. V lost 0 bases to trimming and J lost 2 bases, with 7 bases between them. Germline values: CDR1 LGHDT, CDR2 YNNKEL (reference sequence). The chain's CDR3 is CASSQERIQETQYF. The DNA of the CDR3 is TGTGCCAGCAGCCAAGAGCGCATACAAGAGACCCAGTACTTC.

Notes on this clone: The sample contains more than one DNA sequence encoding this CDR3. The CDR3 region is CASSFPGNQPQHF. The DNA of the CDR3 is TGTGCCAGCAGCTTCCCCGGCAATCAGCCCCAGCATTTT. The chain links TRBV11-2 to TRBJ1-5, with no clear D. CDR1 and CDR2 (germline): SGHAT, FQNNGV. The V end lost 3 bases, the J end lost 2 bases, and 5 bases lay between the germline ends. The CDR3 length is 13 residues.

The genes are TRBV9 and TRBJ1-2; weak D call: TRBD1 (6 bases). This CDR3 region has 15 residues. Germline CDR1 and CDR2: SGDLS and YYNGEE. With 4 bases removed from V and 5 bases from J, the gap between germline ends came to 18 bases. The CDR3 nucleotides are TGTGCCAGCAGCCCTAGCGGGAGAGGGGGATATGGCTACACCTTC. It translates to CASSPSGRGGYGYTF.

This chain connects TRBV2 to TRBJ1-5, with 11 bases lining up with TRBD1. J gave up 6 bases and V 7 bases, and 5 bases lay outside the gene matches. Germline CDR1 and CDR2: SNHLY and FYNNEI. The CDR3 is made up of 14 amino acids. The CDR3 bases are TGTGCCAGCACAGGACAGGGGGCAGTTCAGCCCCAGCATTTT. Protein product: CASTGQGAVQPQHF.

J is TRBJ1-5 and V is TRBV2; 7 bases line up with TRBD1. Germline trimming cut 6 bases from V and 11 bases from J; bases unmatched to any gene: 10. Germline CDR1 reads SNHLY; CDR2 reads FYNNEI. The CDR3 extends over 13 amino acids. CDR3 loop: CASRGGQVPAQHF. CDR3 in DNA: TGTGCCAGCAGGGGAGGACAGGTACCAGCCCAGCATTTT.

The chain combines TRBV14 with TRBJ2-7; 9 bases line up with TRBD1. The V gene's germline CDR1 is SGHDN and CDR2 FVKESK. The CDR3 totals 15 residues. Trimming at V came to 5 bases and at J to 4 bases, leaving 9 bases not matched to a gene. For the CDR3, the DNA is TGTGCCAGCAGCGCTGGGACAGGGTATCGGTACGAGCAGTACGTC. Protein product: CASSAGTGYRYEQYV.

The chain joins TRBV27 to TRBJ1-5; a possible D gene is TRBD1 (5 bases). The germline CDR1 and CDR2 sequences are MNHEY and SMNVEV (reference sequence). Trimming stripped 6 bases from V and 1 base from J, with 16 bases between. This CDR3 comprises 16 residues. CDR3 DNA: TGTGCCAGCAGACCTAAAGGCAGGGTAAGCAATCAGCCCCAGCATTTT. Its protein is CASRPKGRVSNQPQHF.

V is TRBV10-3 and J is TRBJ1-4, with TRBD1 as a possible D gene (5 bases). CDR3 length: 17 amino acids. V was trimmed by 3 bases and J by 0 bases, leaving 14 bases between them. Per germline, CDR1 ENHRY and CDR2 SYGVKD. The CDR3 here is CAISDPRTPTTNEKLFF. In DNA form, the CDR3 reads TGTGCCATCAGTGACCCCCGGACACCTACAACTAATGAAAAACTGTTTTTT.

CDR3 residues: CASSPWTSGGAGQQYF. The CDR3 nucleotides are TGTGCCAGCAGCCCCTGGACTAGCGGGGGGGCCGGCCAGCAGTACTTC. The V and J genes are TRBV3-1 (or the pseudogene TRBV3-2) and TRBJ2-7; 15 bases fit TRBD2. Losses at the gene ends were 4 bases for V and 8 bases for J; bases not matched to a gene: 9. CDR1 and CDR2 (germline): LGHDT, YNNKEL (reference sequence). The CDR3 is 16 residues long.

The chain is built from TRBV7-9 and TRBJ1-5; D is undetermined. Germline CDR1 SEHNR, CDR2 FQNEAQ (reference sequence). Trimming took 6 bases from V and 3 from J, leaving 6 bases between them. The CDR3 length is 12 residues. DNA of the CDR3: TGTGCCAGCAGTTTTCTCAATCAGCCCCAGCATTTT. Translation gives CASSFLNQPQHF.

The chain is built from TRBV29-1 and TRBJ1-4; D possibly corresponds to TRBD1 (6 bases). The germline V gene has CDR1 SQVTM and CDR2 ANQGSEA. CDR3 length: 15 residues. With 7 bases removed from V and 5 bases from J, the gap between germline ends came to 20 bases. CDR3 DNA: TGCAGCGCTCGGGCTTACAGGGCGCCAAATGAAAAACTGTTTTTT. Translating gives CSARAYRAPNEKLFF.

The chain joins TRBV12-3 or TRBV12-4 to TRBJ2-5; D may be TRBD1 (5 bases). Trimming stripped 5 bases from V and 8 bases from J, with 12 bases between. The CDR3 runs 12 residues. CDR3 amino acids: CASSLVGATQYF. The CDR3 DNA sequence: TGTGCCAGCAGTCTCGTAGGGGCAACCCAGTACTTC.

The rearrangement joins TRBV7-9 to TRBJ1-1, with a weak D call TRBD1 (5 bases). V lost 7 bases and J lost 5, with 20 bases in between. The CDR3 loop spans 15 amino acids. Germline assignment: CDR1 SEHNR and CDR2 FQNEAQ (reference sequence). The CDR3: CASIRGNPEGTEAFF. The CDR3 DNA sequence: TGTGCCAGCATCCGGGGCAACCCGGAGGGGACTGAAGCTTTCTTT. Full variable domain (outside the CDR3, taken from reference TRBV7-9 and TRBJ1-1): DTGVSQNPRHKITKRGQNVTFRCDPISEHNRLYWYRQTLGQGPEFLTYFQNEAQLEKSRLLSDRFSAERPKGSFSTLEIQRTEQGDSAMYLCASIRGNPEGTEAFFGQGTRLTVV.

This clone was seen a handful of times. V gene TRBV9 combines with J gene TRBJ2-7; D remains ambiguous. This CDR3 has 11 residues. Germline loops: CDR1 SGDLS, CDR2 YYNGEE. V was shortened by 4 bases and J by 3 bases, with 5 bases between the two germline ends. CDR3 DNA sequence: TGTGCCAGCAGCCCAGGCTACGAGCAGTACTTC. Protein product: CASSPGYEQYF.